These T cell receptor beta chains were read from a single sample in a study of T cells in Graves' hyperthyroidism and ophthalmopathy. TCRdb fed the multiplex PCR reads into MiXCR, producing one record per CDR3 protein. Of 330,000 or so distinct CDR3 sequences listed, 18% are singletons. Sequencing was performed on blood. These receptors were obtained from a woman in her thirties or forties with Graves' ophthalmopathy. Both conserved end residues are part of each CDR3. The D gene is left open where the match is weak. Size values are once, few and many counts, or a class for expanded clones, and some rows have none.

d_call	j_call	v_call	clone_size	cdr3_nt	cdr3_aa
-	TRBJ2-4	TRBV5-1	many	TGCGCCAGCAGCTTGGGGGGCAGAGAGTTAACGAAAAACATTCAGTACTTC	CASSLGGRELTKNIQYF
TRBD1	TRBJ2-7	TRBV30	many	TGTGCCGCAGACTCCAGGGGGCTAAGGTCCTACGAGCAGTACTTC	CAADSRGLRSYEQYF
-	TRBJ2-2	TRBV12-3/TRBV12-4	many	TGTGCCAGCTTAAAAGCGGCCAACACCGGGGAGCTGTTTTTT	CASLKAANTGELFF
-	TRBJ2-7	TRBV29-1	many	TGCAGCGCTTCGTTCGAGGGCAGGCTCTCGGGCGAGCAGTACTTC	CSASFEGRLSGEQYF
TRBD1	TRBJ1-1	TRBV11-2	many	TGTGCCAGCAGCTTAGACTCGGGACAGGGCGGTGAAGCTTTCTTT	CASSLDSGQGGEAFF
-	TRBJ1-2	TRBV6-1	many	TGTGCCAGCAGTGAAGGAGGATGGGCCTCAGGCTATGGCTACACCTTC	CASSEGGWASGYGYTF
TRBD1	TRBJ1-1	TRBV6-2/TRBV6-3	many	TGTGCCAGCACTCCCCGACAGGGGAACACTGAAGCTTTCTTT	CASTPRQGNTEAFF
-	TRBJ2-3	TRBV11-2	many	TGTGCCAGCAGCTACCTCGGGGCCACAGATACGCAGTATTTT	CASSYLGATDTQYF
-	TRBJ2-7	TRBV29-1	many	TGCAGCGTTGACCAGGGCCTCCCTGGCGAGCAGTACTTC	CSVDQGLPGEQYF
-	TRBJ1-1	TRBV30	many	TGTGCCTGGAGTAATAAGGGGACTGAAGCTTTCTTT	CAWSNKGTEAFF
TRBD1	TRBJ1-5	TRBV11-2	many	TGTGCCAGCAGCTTAGAACCAGGGGGAGGGCAGCCCCAGCATTTT	CASSLEPGGGQPQHF
-	TRBJ2-7	TRBV2	many	TGTGCCAGCAGTGTGGTGGCCTCCTACGAGCAGTACTTC	CASSVVASYEQYF
TRBD2	TRBJ2-7	TRBV7-2	many	TGTGCCAGCAGCGGCACGAGCGGGAGTATTGGAGAGCAGTACTTC	CASSGTSGSIGEQYF
TRBD2	TRBJ2-2	TRBV12-3/TRBV12-4	many	TGTGCCAGCCAGCGGGAGGTCACCGGGGAGCTGTTTTTT	CASQREVTGELFF
TRBD2	TRBJ2-7	TRBV3-1	many	TGTGCCAGCAGCCCCCAAGCGGGAGGAGTGTACGAGCAGTACTTC	CASSPQAGGVYEQYF
TRBD1	TRBJ2-7	TRBV2	many	TGTGCCAGCGGACAGGCGTACGAGCAGTACTTC	CASGQAYEQYF
TRBD1	TRBJ2-5	TRBV6-2/TRBV6-3	once	TGTGCCAGCAGTTCACAGGGGGACGGGTACCAAGAGACCCAGTACTTC	CASSSQGDGYQETQYF
-	TRBJ1-2	TRBV11-2	many	TGTGCCAGCAGCTCCCTCAAAATTCGGGGAACCACCTTC	CASSSLKIRGTTF
-	TRBJ2-2	TRBV12-3/TRBV12-4	many	TGTGCCAGCAGTTTCCTGTGGAACACCGGGGAGCTGTTTTTT	CASSFLWNTGELFF
-	TRBJ2-5	TRBV24-1	many	TGTGCCACCAGTGATGGGGGACGGCTCCAAGAGACCCAGTACTTC	CATSDGGRLQETQYF
TRBD1	TRBJ1-1	TRBV12-3/TRBV12-4	-	TGTGCCAGCAGATCGGGACAGGAGGCGAACACTGAAGCTTTCTTT	CASRSGQEANTEAFF
TRBD1	TRBJ1-5	TRBV7-2	many	TGTGCCAGCAGCTTAGTGGGGACAGGGAATCAGCCCCAGCATTTT	CASSLVGTGNQPQHF
TRBD2	TRBJ2-7	TRBV6-5	many	TGTGCCAGCAGTTACGAACGGGAGGGATACGAGCAGTACTTC	CASSYEREGYEQYF
-	TRBJ2-5	TRBV5-1	few	TGCGCCAGCAATCCTTGGGGAATAGAGACCCAGTACTTC	CASNPWGIETQYF
-	TRBJ2-5	TRBV7-6	many	TGTGCCAGCAGCTTAGCGGGAGGTAGCCCGACCCAGTACTTC	CASSLAGGSPTQYF
-	TRBJ2-7	TRBV6-5	many	TGTGCCAGCAGTCGCCTGGAGGGCGGACACGAGCAGTACTTC	CASSRLEGGHEQYF
TRBD1	TRBJ2-2	TRBV28	many	TGTGCCAGCAGAAGACAGGGGGGTACCGGGGAGCTGTTTTTT	CASRRQGGTGELFF
-	TRBJ2-7	TRBV4-3	many	TGCGCCAGCAGCCAAGTCTTCCAGTTTCAGTACGAGCAGTACTTC	CASSQVFQFQYEQYF
-	TRBJ2-5	TRBV27	many	TGTGCCAGCAGGTCCTTAGGGGGACATGAAGAGACCCAGTACTTC	CASRSLGGHEETQYF